The rows below give T cell receptor beta chains drawn from one sample of a study of blood T cell repertoires in COVID-19. TCRdb's table, derived via immunoSEQ multiplex PCR, lists solely in-frame clones and lacks some. The top ten hold nearly 0.95% of the sample, which has 120,000 to 150,000 clones, 87% seen once. Specimen: peripheral blood. These receptors all come from a woman in her 50s with acute or convalescent COVID-19. Both conserved end residues are trimmed from each CDR3. Each record gives: V gene, J gene, CDR3 protein.

TRBV25-1	TRBJ1-2	ASSVGGYGYT
TRBV27	TRBJ2-7	ASSLTQGSAQY
TRBV7-3	TRBJ1-1	ASNLGPGAMNTEAF
TRBV10-3	TRBJ1-2	AISEPMLRGYT
TRBV2	TRBJ1-2	ASSEARQGADGYT
TRBV7-6	TRBJ1-2	ASSLALQGAYDGYT
TRBV5-4	TRBJ1-6	ASSPAGELRNNSPLH
TRBV11-3	TRBJ2-5	ASSLVTGGEETQY
TRBV5-4	TRBJ2-5	ASSSTGRGPQETQY
TRBV24-1	TRBJ1-5	ATSDPRTGGLSAQH
TRBV24-1	TRBJ2-6	ATSEEQGGFSGANVLT
TRBV6-5	TRBJ2-7	ASSYSSGQDYEQY
TRBV25-1	TRBJ1-4	ASSTSGGFNEKLF
TRBV15	TRBJ1-5	ATSSLGQGQPQH
TRBV5-1	TRBJ1-5	ASSLAGDAQPQH
TRBV19	TRBJ1-6	ASIPPDTPNSPLH
TRBV3-1/TRBV3-2	TRBJ2-2	ASSTVLDTGELF
TRBV29-1	TRBJ1-1	SVGDRGLSEAF
TRBV4-2	TRBJ2-5	ASSQERVPETQY
TRBV14	TRBJ2-1	ASSHGRGSYNEQF
TRBV18	TRBJ2-3	ASSPTSGAYSTDTQY
TRBV9	TRBJ2-1	ASSVVGAGGPNEQF
TRBV20-1	TRBJ2-7	SGQGTVEQY
TRBV30	TRBJ1-2	AWSNPGQQNYGYT
TRBV28	TRBJ1-1	ASSSPGQLNTEAF
TRBV24-1	TRBJ2-7	ATSDGWDSSYEQY
TRBV24-1	TRBJ2-1	ATSKRGGYNEQF
TRBV6-5	TRBJ1-2	ASRRQGDDYGYT
TRBV12-5	TRBJ2-1	ASTPGGTYNEQF
TRBV3-1/TRBV3-2	TRBJ2-1	ASSQEGTSGNEQF
TRBV20-1	TRBJ2-7	SASSGGLPYEQY
TRBV6-5	TRBJ1-2	ASRTGVNYGYT
TRBV19	TRBJ1-1	ASSFRTVNTEAF